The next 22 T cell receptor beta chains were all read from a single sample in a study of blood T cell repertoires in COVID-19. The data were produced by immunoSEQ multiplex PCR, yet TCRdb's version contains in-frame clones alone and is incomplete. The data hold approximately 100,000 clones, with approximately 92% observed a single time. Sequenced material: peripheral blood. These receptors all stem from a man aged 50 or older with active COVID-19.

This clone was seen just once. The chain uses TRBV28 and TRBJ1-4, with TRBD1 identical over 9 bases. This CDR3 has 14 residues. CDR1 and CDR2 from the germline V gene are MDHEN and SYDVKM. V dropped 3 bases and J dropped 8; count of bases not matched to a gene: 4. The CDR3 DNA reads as TGTGCCAGCAGTTTCCCCGGACAGGGGGAAAAACTGTTTTTT. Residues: CASSFPGQGEKLFF.

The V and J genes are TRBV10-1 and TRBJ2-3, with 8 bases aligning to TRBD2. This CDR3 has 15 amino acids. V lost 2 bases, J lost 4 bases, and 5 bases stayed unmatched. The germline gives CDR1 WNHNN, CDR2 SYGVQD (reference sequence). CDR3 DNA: TGCGCCAGCAGTGAGAGCGGGAGAGGGGCAGATACGCAGTATTTT. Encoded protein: CASSESGRGADTQYF.

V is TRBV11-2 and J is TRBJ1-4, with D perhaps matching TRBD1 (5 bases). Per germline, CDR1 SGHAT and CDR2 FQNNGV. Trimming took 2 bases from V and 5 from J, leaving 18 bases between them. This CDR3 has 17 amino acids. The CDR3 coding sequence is TGTGCCAGCAGCTTAAGAGGGAGCGGGGCTTCCAATGAAAAACTGTTTTTT. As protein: CASSLRGSGASNEKLFF.

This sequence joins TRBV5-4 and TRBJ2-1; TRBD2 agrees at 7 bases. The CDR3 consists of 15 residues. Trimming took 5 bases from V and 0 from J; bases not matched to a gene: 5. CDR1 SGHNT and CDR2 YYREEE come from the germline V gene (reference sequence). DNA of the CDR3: TGTGCCAGCAGTCGGGACTACCGCTCCTACAATGAGCAGTTCTTC. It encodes CASSRDYRSYNEQFF.

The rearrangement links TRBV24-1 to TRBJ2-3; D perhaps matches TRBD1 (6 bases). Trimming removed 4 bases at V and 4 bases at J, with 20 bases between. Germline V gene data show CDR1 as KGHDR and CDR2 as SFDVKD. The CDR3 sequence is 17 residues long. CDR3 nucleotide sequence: TGTGCCACCAGTGACAGGACAGTCGAAGGGACACCAGATACGCAGTATTTT. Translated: CATSDRTVEGTPDTQYF.

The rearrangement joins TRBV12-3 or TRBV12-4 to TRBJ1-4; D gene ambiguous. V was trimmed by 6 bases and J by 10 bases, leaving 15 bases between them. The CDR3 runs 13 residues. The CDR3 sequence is CASRPKERGKLFF. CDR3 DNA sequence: TGTGCCAGCAGGCCCAAGGAACGGGGAAAACTGTTTTTT.

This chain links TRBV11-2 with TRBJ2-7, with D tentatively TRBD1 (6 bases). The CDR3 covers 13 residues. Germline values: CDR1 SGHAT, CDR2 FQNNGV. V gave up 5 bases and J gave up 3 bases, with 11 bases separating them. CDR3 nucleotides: TGTGCCAGCAGCCAGGACAGCCACTACGAGCAGTACTTC. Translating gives CASSQDSHYEQYF.

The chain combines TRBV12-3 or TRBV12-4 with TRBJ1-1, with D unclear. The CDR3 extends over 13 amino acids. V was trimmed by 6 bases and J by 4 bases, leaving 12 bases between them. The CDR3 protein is CASSPLTGTEAFF. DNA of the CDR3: TGTGCCAGCAGCCCCCTTACCGGCACTGAAGCTTTCTTT.

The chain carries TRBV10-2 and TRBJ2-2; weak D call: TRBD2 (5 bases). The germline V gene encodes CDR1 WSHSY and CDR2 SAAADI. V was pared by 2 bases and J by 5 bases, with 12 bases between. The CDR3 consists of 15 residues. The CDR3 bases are TGCGCCAGCAGTGAGCCCCGGAGAGGGACCGGGGAGCTGTTTTTT. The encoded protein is CASSEPRRGTGELFF.

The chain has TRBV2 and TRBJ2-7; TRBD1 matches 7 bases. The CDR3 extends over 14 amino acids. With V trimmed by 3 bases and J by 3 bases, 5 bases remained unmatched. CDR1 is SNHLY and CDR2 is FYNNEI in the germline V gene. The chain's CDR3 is CASSEERQGYEQYF. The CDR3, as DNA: TGTGCCAGCAGTGAGGAGAGACAGGGCTACGAGCAGTACTTC.

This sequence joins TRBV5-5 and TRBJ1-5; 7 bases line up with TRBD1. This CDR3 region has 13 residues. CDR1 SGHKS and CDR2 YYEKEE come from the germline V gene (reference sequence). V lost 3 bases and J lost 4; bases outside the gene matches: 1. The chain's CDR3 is CASSSTGNQPQHF. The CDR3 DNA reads TGTGCCAGCAGCTCGACAGGGAATCAGCCCCAGCATTTT.

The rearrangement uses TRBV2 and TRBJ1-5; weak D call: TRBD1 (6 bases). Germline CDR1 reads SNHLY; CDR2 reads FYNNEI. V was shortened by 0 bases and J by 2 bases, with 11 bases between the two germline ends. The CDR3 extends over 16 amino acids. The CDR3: CASSEAGGARNQPQHF. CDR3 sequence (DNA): TGTGCCAGCAGTGAAGCTGGGGGGGCCCGCAATCAGCCCCAGCATTTT.

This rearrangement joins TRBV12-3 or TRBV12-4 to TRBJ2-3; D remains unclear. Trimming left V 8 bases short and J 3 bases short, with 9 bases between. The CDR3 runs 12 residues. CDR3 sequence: CASGRTTDTQYF. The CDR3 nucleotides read TGTGCCAGCGGGCGAACAACAGATACGCAGTATTTT.

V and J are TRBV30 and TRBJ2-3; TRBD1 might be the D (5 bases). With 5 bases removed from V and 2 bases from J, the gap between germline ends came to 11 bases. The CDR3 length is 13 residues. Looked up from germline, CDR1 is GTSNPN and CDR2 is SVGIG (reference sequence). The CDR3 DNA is TGTGCCTGGGGCCAGGGCCCCACAGATACGCAGTATTTT. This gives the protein CAWGQGPTDTQYF.

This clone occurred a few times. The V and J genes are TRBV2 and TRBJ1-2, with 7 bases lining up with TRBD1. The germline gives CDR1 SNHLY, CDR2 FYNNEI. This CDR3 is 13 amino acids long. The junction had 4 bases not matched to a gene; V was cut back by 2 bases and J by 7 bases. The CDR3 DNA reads TGTGCCAGCAGTGAACCCGACAGGGTTGGCTACACCTTC. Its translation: CASSEPDRVGYTF.

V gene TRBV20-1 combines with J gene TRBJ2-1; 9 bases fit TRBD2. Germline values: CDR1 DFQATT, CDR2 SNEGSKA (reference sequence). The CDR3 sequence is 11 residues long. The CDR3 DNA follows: TGCAGCATAGCGGGAGAGATTGAGCAGTTCTTC. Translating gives CSIAGEIEQFF.

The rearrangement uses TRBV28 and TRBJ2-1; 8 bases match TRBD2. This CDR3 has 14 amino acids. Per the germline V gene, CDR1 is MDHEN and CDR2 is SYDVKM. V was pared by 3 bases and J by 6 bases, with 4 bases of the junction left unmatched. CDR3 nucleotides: TGTGCCAGCAGTTTTTCCGGGAGGGTCAATGAGCAGTTCTTC. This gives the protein CASSFSGRVNEQFF.

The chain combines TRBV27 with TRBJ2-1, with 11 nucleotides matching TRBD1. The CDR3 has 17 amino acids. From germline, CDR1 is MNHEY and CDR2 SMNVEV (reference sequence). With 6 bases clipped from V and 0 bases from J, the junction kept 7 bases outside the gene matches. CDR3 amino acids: CASRVWTGGLSYNEQFF. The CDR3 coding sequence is TGTGCCAGCAGAGTGTGGACAGGGGGCCTCTCCTACAATGAGCAGTTCTTC.

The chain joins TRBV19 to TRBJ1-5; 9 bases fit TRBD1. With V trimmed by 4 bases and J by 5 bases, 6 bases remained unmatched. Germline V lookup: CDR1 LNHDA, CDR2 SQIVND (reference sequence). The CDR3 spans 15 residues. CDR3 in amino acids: CASSTTGGRDQPQHF. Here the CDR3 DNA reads TGTGCCAGTAGTACGACAGGGGGACGCGATCAGCCCCAGCATTTT. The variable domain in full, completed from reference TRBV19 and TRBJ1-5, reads DGGITQSPKYLFRKEGQNVTLSCEQNLNHDAMYWYRQDPGQGLRLIYYSQIVNDFQKGDIAEGYSVSREKKESFPLTVTSAQKNPTAFYLCASSTTGGRDQPQHFGDGTRLSIL.

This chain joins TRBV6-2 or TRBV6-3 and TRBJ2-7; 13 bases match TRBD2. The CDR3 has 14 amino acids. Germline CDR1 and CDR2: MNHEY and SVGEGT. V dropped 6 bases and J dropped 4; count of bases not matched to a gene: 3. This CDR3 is CASSRTSGSYEQYF. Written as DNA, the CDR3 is TGTGCCAGCAGCCGGACTAGCGGGAGTTACGAGCAGTACTTC.

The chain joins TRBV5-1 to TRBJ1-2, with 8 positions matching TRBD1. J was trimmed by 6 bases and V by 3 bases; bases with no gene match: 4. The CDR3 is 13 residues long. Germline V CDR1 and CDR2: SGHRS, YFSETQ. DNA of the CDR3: TGCGCCAGCAGCTCGCAGGGGGCGGATGGCTACACCTTC. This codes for CASSSQGADGYTF.

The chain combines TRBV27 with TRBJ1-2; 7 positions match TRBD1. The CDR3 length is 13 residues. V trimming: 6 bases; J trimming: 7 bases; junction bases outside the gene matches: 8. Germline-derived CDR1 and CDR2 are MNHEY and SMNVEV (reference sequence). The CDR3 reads CASRGEGGGGYTF. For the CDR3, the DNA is TGTGCCAGCAGAGGTGAAGGGGGCGGTGGCTACACCTTC.